The 7 T cell receptor beta chains reported below all come from one sample, sequenced in a study of OX40 agonist ivuxolimab in advanced cancers. Method: immunoSEQ multiplex PCR; TCRdb's copy keeps in-frame clones and lacks some. The sample has approximately 68,000 clones; around 82% are singletons. The source material was CD4+ or CD8+ T cells sorted from blood, sampled in a trial of the OX40 agonist ivuxolimab. The source of these receptors is an adult with an advanced solid tumor such as melanoma, head and neck, liver or kidney cancer.

The V call is TRBV9, the J call TRBJ2-2; tentative D call: TRBD1 (5 bases). Trimming stripped 0 bases from V and 0 bases from J, with 6 bases between. Germline CDR1 reads SGDLS; CDR2 reads YYNGEE. CDR3 length: 15 amino acids. The CDR3 DNA is TGTGCCAGCAGCGTAGGGGGCACGAACACCGGGGAGCTGTTTTTT. This sequence encodes CASSVGGTNTGELFF.

CDR3 residues: CASSVEVLGEAFF. DNA for the CDR3: TGTGCCAGCAGTGTTGAGGTATTGGGTGAAGCTTTCTTT. This chain joins TRBV6-1 and TRBJ1-1; the D is unclear. The V end was cut by 4 bases, the J end by 7 bases, with 13 bases between. This CDR3 has 13 amino acids. Germline loops: CDR1 MNHNS, CDR2 SASEGT.

The DNA of the CDR3 is TGTGCCAGTAGCTCAGGCCCCGGGCAGCAAGAGACCCAGTACTTC. Residues: CASSSGPGQQETQYF. The chain combines TRBV19 with TRBJ2-5; D gene ambiguous. Germline assignment: CDR1 LNHDA and CDR2 SQIVND (reference sequence). V shed 6 bases and J shed 2 bases, with 16 bases lying between them. The CDR3 spans 15 residues.

V is TRBV28 and J is TRBJ2-3; 10 bases line up with TRBD2. The CDR3 contains 17 residues. Germline CDR1 MDHEN, CDR2 SYDVKM. Germline trimming cut 6 bases from V and 0 bases from J; bases unmatched to any gene: 9. CDR3 sequence reads: CASSPVRLAGSTDTQYF. The DNA for the CDR3 is TGTGCCAGCAGCCCCGTACGACTAGCGGGCAGCACAGATACGCAGTATTTT.

This chain joins TRBV7-2 and TRBJ2-7; D possibly corresponds to TRBD1 (6 bases). Looked up from germline, CDR1 is SGHTA and CDR2 is FQGNSA. With 2 bases removed from V and 0 bases from J, the gap between germline ends came to 11 bases. CDR3 size: 15 residues. CDR3 DNA sequence: TGTGCCAGCAGCTTACTCGGACAGACCTCCTACGAGCAGTACTTC. It translates to CASSLLGQTSYEQYF.

This sequence joins TRBV11-2 and TRBJ2-1; TRBD1 might be the D (5 bases). Germline V gives CDR1 SGHAT, CDR2 FQNNGV. This CDR3 comprises 13 residues. Trimming removed 5 bases from V and 0 bases from J, with 5 bases in between. The CDR3: CASSQGSYNEQFF. The CDR3 DNA follows: TGTGCCAGCAGCCAGGGCTCCTACAATGAGCAGTTCTTC.

The rearrangement uses TRBV2 and TRBJ1-2; D uncertain. Germline V gives CDR1 SNHLY, CDR2 FYNNEI. The CDR3 is 14 amino acids. V was pared by 4 bases and J by 8 bases, with 17 bases between. The CDR3 loop reads CASSGTRTATGYTF. The CDR3, as DNA: TGTGCCAGCAGTGGCACCCGAACGGCGACAGGCTACACCTTC.